This T cell receptor beta chain was found in a study of T cells in localized non-small cell lung cancer. Study outcomes and limitations: Clonality peaked in uninvolved adjacent lung rather than tumor.

A word on this clone: The antigen is not known.

The CDR3 runs to 13 residues. The V gene's germline CDR1 is SGHRS and CDR2 YFSETQ. V lost 1 base, J lost 8 bases, and 4 bases stayed unmatched. TCRdb's table, derived via immunoSEQ multiplex PCR, lists solely in-frame clones and lacks some. The data show around 50,000 clones, around 84% seen once. The receptor was derived from a female donor with stage II lung adenocarcinoma. This chain uses TRBV5-1 with TRBJ2-5; 8 nucleotides match TRBD2. This sample comprised PBMCs, obtained before any cancer treatment. DNA of the CDR3: TGCGCCAGCAGCTTGAGTAGCGGGGTTACCCAGTACTTC. It translates to CASSLSSGVTQYF.